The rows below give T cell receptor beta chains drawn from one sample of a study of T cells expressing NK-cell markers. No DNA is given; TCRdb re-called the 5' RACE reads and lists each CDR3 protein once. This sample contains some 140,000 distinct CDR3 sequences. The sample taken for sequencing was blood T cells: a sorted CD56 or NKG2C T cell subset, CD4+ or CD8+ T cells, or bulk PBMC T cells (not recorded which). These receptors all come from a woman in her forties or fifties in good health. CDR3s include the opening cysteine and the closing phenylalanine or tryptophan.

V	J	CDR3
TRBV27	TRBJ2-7	CAIGETVYEQYF
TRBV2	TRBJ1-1	CASSYMNTGNTEAFF
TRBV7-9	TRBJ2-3	CASSLDTGYQADTQYF
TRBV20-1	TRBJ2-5	CSAKTLGASLGETQYF
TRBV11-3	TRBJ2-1	CASSFRTSGRNNEQFF
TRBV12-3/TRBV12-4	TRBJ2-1	CASSFNEFPFF
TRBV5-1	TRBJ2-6	CAISERDVPSGANVLTF
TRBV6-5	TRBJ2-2	CASTGQGSGELFF
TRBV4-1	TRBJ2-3	CASSHERARENTQYF
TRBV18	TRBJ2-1	CASSLTRYNEQFF
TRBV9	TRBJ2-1	CASSVVGEEQFF
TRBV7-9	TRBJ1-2	CASSDHIGQGEVGYGYTF
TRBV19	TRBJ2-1	CASSNRDSLDNEQFF
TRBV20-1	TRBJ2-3	CSARDPHRAGETDTQYF
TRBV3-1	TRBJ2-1	CASSQGTSGNEQFF
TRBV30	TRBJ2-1	CAWSLREVYNEQFF
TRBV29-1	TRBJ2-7	CSARDSSYEQYF
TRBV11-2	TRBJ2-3	CASSSRRVYDTDTQYF
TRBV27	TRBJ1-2	CASSLTGGAWGYTF
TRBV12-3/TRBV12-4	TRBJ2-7	CASSLALGAPYEQYF
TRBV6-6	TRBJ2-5	CASNGLAGVETQYF
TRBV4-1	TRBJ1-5	CASSQDGFNQPQHF
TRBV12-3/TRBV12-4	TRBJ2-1	CASSPRQVRQFF
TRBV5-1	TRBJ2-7	CASSPRGQDPHEQYF
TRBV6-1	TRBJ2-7	CASGGVYGEQYF
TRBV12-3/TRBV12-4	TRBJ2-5	CASSLGPNQETQYF
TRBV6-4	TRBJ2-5	CASSPDHSTGETQYF
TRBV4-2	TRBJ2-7	CASSPGGSSYEQYF
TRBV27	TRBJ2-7	CASSTTGEDLEQYF
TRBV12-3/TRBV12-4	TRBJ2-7	CASSFSGTPHEQYF
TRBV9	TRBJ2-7	CASSVGLGQQYF
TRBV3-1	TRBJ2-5	CASSQLPGRETQYF
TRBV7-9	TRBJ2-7	CASSSKSGTSGREQYF
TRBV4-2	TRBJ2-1	CASSQEQGNYNEQFF
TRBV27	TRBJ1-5	CASNEAGQPQHF
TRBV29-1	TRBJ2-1	CSAASSGGYNEQFF
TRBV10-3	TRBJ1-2	CATQGANYGYTF
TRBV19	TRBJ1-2	CASSVSRDPEGYTF
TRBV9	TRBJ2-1	CASSHRGGQKPNEQFF
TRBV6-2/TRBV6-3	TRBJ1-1	CASSGTREAFF
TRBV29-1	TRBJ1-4	CSVVGDSEKLFF